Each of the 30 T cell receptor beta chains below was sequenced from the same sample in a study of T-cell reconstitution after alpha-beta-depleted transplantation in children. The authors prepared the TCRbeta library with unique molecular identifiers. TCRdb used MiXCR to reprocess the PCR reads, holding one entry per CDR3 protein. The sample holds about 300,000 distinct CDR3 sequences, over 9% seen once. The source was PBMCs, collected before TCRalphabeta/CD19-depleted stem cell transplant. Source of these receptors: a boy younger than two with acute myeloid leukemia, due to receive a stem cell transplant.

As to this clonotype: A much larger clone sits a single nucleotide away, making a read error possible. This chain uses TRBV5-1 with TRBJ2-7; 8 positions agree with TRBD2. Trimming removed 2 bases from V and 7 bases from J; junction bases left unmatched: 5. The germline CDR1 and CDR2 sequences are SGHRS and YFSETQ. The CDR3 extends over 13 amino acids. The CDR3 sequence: CASSFSTGGEQYF. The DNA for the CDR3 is TGCGCCAGCAGCTTCTCCACGGGAGGGGAGCAGTACTTC. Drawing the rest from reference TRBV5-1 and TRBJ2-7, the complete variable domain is KAGVTQTPRYLIKTRGQQVTLSCSPISGHRSVSWYQQTPGQGLQFLFEYFSETQRNKGNFPGRFSGRQFSNSRSEMNVSTLELGDSALYLCASSFSTGGEQYFGPGTRLTVT.

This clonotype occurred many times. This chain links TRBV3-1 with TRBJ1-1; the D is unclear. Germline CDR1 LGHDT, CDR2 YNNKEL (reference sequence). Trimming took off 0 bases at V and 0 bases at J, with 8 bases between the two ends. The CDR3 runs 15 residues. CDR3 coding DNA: TGTGCCAGCAGCCAAGATGCTAGTATGAACACTGAAGCTTTCTTT. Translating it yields CASSQDASMNTEAFF.

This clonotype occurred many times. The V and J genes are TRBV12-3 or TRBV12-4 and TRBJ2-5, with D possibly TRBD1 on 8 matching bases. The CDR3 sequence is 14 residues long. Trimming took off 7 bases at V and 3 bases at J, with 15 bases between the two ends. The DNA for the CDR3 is TGTGCCAGCAACGAACAGGGGGGGGAAGAGACCCAGTACTTC. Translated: CASNEQGGEETQYF.

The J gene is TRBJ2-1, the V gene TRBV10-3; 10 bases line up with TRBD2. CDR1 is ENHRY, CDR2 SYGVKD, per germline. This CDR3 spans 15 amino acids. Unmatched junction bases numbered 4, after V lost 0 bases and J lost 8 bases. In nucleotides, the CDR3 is TGTGCCATCAGTGAGTCCGAGCGGGGGGGCTATGAGCAGTTCTTC. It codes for CAISESERGGYEQFF.

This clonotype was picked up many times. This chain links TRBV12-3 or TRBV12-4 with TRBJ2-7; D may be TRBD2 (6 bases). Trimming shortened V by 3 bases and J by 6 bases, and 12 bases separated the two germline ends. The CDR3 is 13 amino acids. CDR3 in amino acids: CASSLRDFAEQYF. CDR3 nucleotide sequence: TGTGCCAGCAGTTTGAGGGACTTTGCCGAGCAGTACTTC.

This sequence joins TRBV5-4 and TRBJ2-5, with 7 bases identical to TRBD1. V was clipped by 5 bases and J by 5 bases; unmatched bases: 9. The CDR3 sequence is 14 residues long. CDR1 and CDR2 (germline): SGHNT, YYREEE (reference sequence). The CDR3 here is CASSRATGWETQYF. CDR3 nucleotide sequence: TGTGCCAGCAGTCGAGCGACAGGGTGGGAGACCCAGTACTTC.

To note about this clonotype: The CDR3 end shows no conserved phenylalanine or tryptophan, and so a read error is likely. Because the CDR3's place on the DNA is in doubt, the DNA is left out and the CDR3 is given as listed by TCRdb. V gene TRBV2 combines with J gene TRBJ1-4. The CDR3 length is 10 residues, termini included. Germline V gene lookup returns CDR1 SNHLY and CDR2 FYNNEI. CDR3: CASSDRPTFA.

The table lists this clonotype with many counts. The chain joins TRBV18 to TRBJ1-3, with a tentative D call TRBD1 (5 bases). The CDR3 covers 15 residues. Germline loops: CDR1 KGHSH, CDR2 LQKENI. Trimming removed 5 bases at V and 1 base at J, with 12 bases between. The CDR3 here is CASSEDRVSGNTIYF. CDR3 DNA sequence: TGTGCCAGCTCAGAAGACAGAGTGTCTGGAAACACCATATATTTT.

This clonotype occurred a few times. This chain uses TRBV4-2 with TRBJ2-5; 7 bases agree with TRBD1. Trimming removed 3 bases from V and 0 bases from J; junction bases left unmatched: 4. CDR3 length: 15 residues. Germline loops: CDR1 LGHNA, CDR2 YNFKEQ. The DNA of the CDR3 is TGTGCCAGCAGCCAGAAGGGGGCTTACCAAGAGACCCAGTACTTC. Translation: CASSQKGAYQETQYF.

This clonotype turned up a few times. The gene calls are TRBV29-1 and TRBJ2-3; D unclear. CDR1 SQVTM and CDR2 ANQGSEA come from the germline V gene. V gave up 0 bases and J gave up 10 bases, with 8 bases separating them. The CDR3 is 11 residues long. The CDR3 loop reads CSVEDRTPQYF. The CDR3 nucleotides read TGCAGCGTTGAAGATCGGACCCCGCAGTATTTT.

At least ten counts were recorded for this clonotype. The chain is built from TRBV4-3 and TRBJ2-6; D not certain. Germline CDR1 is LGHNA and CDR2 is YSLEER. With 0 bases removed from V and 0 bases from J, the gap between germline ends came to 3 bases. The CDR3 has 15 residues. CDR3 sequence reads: CASSQDTSGANVLTF. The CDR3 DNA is TGCGCCAGCAGCCAAGATACCTCTGGGGCCAACGTCCTGACTTTC.

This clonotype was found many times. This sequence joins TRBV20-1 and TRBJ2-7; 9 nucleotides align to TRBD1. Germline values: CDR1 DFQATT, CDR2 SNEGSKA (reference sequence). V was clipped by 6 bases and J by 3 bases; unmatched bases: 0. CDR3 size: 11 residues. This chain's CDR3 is CSATGGYEQYF. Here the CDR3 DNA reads TGCAGTGCGACAGGGGGCTACGAGCAGTACTTC.

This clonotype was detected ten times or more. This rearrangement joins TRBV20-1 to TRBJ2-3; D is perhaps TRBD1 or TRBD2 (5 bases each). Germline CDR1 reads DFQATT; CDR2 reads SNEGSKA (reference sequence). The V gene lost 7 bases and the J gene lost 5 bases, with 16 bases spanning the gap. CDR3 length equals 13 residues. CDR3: CSGEGRNGDTQYF. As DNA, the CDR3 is TGCAGTGGCGAGGGGAGAAACGGAGATACGCAGTATTTT.

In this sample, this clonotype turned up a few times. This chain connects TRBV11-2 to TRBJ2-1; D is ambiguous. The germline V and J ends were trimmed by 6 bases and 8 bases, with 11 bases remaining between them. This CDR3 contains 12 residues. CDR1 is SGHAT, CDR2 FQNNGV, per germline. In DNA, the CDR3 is TGTGCCAGCAGGGCCCAACCCGATGAGCAGTTCTTC. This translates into CASRAQPDEQFF.

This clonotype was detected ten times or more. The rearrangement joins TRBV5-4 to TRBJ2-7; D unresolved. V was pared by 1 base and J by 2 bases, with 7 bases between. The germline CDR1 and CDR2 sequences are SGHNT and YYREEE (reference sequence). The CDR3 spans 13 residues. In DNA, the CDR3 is TGTGCCAGCAGCTTGATGGGGACCTACGAGCAGTACTTC. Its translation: CASSLMGTYEQYF.

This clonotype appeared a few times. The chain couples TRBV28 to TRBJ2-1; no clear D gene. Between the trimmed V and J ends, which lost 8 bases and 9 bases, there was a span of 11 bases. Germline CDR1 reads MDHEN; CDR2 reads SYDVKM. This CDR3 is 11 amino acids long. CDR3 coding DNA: TGTGCCAGCCGGAAAGGCCCTGAGCAGTTCTTC. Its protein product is CASRKGPEQFF.

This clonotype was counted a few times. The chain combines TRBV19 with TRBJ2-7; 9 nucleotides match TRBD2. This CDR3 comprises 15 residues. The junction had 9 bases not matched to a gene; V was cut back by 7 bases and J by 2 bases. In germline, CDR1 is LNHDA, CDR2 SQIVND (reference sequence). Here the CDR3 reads CASTSSGLAPYEQYF. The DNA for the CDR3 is TGTGCCAGTACCTCCTCAGGACTAGCGCCCTACGAGCAGTACTTC.

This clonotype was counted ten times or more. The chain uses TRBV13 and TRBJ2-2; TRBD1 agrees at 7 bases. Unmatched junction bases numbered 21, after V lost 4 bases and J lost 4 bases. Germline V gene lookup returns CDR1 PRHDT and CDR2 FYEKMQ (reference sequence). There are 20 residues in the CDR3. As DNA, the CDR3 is TGTGCCAGCAGCTCCGACCGGGACAGCCCCAGCGAAGGGCGCACCGGGGAGCTGTTTTTT. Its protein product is CASSSDRDSPSEGRTGELFF. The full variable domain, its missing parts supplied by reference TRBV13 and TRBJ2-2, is AAGVIQSPRHLIKEKRETATLKCYPIPRHDTVYWYQQGPGQDPQFLISFYEKMQSDKGSIPDRFSAQQFSDYHSELNMSSLELGDSALYFCASSSDRDSPSEGRTGELFFGEGSRLTVL.

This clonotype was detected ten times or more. For the CDR3, the DNA is TGCAGTGCTAGAGCTTCGACAGGGGGCAGGTACGAGCAGTACTTC. Its translation is CSARASTGGRYEQYF. The J gene is TRBJ2-7, the V gene TRBV20-1; 10 bases line up with TRBD1. The CDR3 has 15 residues. The V gene end was trimmed by 1 base and the J gene end by 4 bases; junction bases not matched to a gene: 7. CDR1 is DFQATT and CDR2 is SNEGSKA in the germline V gene (reference sequence).

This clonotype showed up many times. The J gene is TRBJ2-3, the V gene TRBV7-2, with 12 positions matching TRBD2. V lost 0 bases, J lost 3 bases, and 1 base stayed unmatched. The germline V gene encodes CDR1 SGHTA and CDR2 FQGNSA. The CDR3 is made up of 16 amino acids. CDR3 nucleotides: TGTGCCAGCAGCTTAGCCGGGACTAGCGGGACAGATACGCAGTATTTT. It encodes CASSLAGTSGTDTQYF.

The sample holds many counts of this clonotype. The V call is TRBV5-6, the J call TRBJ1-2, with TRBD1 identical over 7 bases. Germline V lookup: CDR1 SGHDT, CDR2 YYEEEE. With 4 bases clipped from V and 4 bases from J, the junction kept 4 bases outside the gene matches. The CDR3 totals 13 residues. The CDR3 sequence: CASSTGTVYGYTF. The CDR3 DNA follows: TGTGCCAGCAGCACGGGGACAGTCTATGGCTACACCTTC.

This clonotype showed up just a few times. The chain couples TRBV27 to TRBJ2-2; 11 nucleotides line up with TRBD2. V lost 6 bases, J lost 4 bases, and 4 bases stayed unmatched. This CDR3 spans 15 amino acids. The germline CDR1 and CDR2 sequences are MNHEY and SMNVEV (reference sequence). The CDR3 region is CASSQTSGGTGELFF. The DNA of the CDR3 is TGTGCCAGCAGCCAAACTAGCGGGGGCACCGGGGAGCTGTTTTTT.

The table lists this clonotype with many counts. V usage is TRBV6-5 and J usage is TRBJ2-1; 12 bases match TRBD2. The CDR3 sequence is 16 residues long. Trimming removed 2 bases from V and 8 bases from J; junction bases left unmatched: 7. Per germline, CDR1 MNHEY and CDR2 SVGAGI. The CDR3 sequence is CASSYETSGRRHEQFF. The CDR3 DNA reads TGTGCCAGCAGTTACGAAACTAGCGGGAGGAGGCATGAGCAGTTCTTC.

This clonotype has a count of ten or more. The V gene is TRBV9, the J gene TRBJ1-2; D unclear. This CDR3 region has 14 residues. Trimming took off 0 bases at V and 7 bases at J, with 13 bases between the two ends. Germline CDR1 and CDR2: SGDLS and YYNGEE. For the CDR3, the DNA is TGTGCCAGCAGCGTAGCGAAGGGAGGTAGTGGCTACACCTTC. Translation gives CASSVAKGGSGYTF.

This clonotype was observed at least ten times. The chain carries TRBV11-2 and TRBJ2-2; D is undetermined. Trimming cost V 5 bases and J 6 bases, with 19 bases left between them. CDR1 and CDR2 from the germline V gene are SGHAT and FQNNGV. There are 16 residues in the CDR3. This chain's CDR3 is CASSPRSLPGAGELFF. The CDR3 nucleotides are TGTGCCAGCAGCCCACGGTCCCTCCCTGGCGCCGGGGAGCTGTTTTTT.

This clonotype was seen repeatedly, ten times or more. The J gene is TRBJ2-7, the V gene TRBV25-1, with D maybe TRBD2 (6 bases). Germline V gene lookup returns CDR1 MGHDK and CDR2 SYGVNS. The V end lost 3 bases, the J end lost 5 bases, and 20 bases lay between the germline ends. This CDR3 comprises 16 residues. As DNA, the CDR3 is TGTGCCAGCAGTGAGGCCATAGGGAGTGGAGGGAACGAGCAGTACTTC. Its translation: CASSEAIGSGGNEQYF.

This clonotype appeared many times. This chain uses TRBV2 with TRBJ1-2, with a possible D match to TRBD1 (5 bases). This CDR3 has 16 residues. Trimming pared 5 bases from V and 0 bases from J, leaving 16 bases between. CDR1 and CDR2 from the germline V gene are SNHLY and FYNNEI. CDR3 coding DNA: TGTGCCAGCAGTCCCCGGGGGGGGTTAGCTAACTATGGCTACACCTTC. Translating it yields CASSPRGGLANYGYTF.

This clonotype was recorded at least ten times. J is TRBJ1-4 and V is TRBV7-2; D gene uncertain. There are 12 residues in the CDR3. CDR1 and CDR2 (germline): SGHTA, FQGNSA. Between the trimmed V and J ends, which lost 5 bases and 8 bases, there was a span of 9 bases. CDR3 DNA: TGTGCCAGCAGCCATCCTCAGGAAAAACTGTTTTTT. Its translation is CASSHPQEKLFF.

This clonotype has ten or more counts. The chain's CDR3 is CAWSTNGRNPIYEQYF. CDR3 sequence (DNA): TGTGCCTGGAGTACTAACGGACGGAACCCCATCTACGAGCAGTACTTC. The chain has TRBV30 and TRBJ2-7; no clear D gene. This CDR3 has 16 amino acids. The V gene's germline CDR1 is GTSNPN and CDR2 SVGIG (reference sequence). Trimming shortened V by 2 bases and J by 3 bases, and 20 bases separated the two germline ends. Supplemented by reference TRBV30 and TRBJ2-7, the full variable domain reads SQTIHQWPATLVQPVGSPLSLECTVEGTSNPNLYWYRQAAGRGLQLLFYSVGIGQISSEVPQNLSASRPQDRQFILSSKKLLLSDSGFYLCAWSTNGRNPIYEQYFGPGTRLTVT.

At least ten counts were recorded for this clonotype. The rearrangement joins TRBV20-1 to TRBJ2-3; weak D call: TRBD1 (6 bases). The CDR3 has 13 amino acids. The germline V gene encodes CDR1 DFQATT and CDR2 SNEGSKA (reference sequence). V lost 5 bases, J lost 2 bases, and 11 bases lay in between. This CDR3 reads CSAWDTTTDTQYF. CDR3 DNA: TGCAGTGCTTGGGACACCACCACAGATACGCAGTATTTT.